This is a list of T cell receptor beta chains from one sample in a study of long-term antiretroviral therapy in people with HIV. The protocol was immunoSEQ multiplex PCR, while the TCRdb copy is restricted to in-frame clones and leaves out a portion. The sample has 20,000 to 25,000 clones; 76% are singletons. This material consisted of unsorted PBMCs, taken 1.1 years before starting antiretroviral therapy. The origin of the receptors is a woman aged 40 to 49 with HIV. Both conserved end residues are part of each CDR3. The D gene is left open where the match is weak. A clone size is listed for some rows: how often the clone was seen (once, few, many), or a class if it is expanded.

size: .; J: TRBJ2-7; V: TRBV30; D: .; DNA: TGTGCCTGGTCACATGGGACCCCCCGAGAGCAGTACTTC; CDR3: CAWSHGTPREQYF
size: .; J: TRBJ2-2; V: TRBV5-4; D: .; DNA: TGTGCCAGCCTCTTGGTGGGAGCGTCGAACACCGGGGAGCTGTTTTTT; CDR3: CASLLVGASNTGELFF
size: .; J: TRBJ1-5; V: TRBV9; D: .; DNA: TGTGCCAGCAGCGAGGACAGAAATCAGCCCCAGCATTTT; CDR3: CASSEDRNQPQHF
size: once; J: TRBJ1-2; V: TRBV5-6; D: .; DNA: TGTGCCAGCAGCTTGGGCCGGGGCGGCTACACCTTC; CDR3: CASSLGRGGYTF
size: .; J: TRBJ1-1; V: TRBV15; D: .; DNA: TGTGCCACCAGCAGAGAACCGACTAACACTGAAGCTTTCTTT; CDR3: CATSREPTNTEAFF
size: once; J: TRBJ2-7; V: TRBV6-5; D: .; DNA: TGTGCCAGCAGTTACTCGAAGGGGGGAGGGTACGAGCAGTACTTC; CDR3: CASSYSKGGGYEQYF
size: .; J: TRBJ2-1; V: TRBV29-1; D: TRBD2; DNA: TGCAGCGTTGACGGGCTTTGGGGACTAGGACGGACTCAAGCGGATGAGCAGTTCTTC; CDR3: CSVDGLWGLGRTQADEQFF
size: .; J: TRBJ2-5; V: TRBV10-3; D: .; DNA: TGTGCCATCAGTAATAAAATCGGGAGTTTTGAGACCCAGTACTTC; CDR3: CAISNKIGSFETQYF
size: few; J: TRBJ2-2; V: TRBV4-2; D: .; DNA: TGTGCCAGCAGCCAAGTGACCGGGAACACCGGGGAGCTGTTTTTT; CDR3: CASSQVTGNTGELFF
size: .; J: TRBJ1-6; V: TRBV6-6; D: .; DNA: TGTGCCAGCAGAACCACAGGGCTGGGGTTCTCACCCCTCCACTTT; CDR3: CASRTTGLGFSPLHF
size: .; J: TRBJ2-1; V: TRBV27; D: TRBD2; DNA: TGTGCCAGCAGTAGTGAGACTAGCGGGGCTAGCTCCTACAATGAGCAGTTCTTC; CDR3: CASSSETSGASSYNEQFF
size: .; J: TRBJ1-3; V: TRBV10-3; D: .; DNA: TGTGCCATCACCCCCGGGACCACTGGAAACACCATATATTTT; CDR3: CAITPGTTGNTIYF
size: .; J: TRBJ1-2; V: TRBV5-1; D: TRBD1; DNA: TGCGCCAGCAGCTTGAACCGGGACAGGGGCGGCTACACCTTC; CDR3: CASSLNRDRGGYTF
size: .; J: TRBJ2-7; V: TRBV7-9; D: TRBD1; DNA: TGTGCCAGCAGCGCGCTTCCCGGGACAGGTTCCTACGAGCAGTACTTC; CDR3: CASSALPGTGSYEQYF